Below, one T cell receptor beta chain is given with its context. These data belong to a study of T cell responses to AZD1222 COVID-19 vaccine. TCRdb's table, derived via immunoSEQ multiplex PCR, lists solely in-frame clones and lacks some. In the table there are roughly 130,000 clones, about nine tenths of which are singletons. V lost 0 bases to trimming and J lost 5 bases; unmatched junction nucleotides: 5. CDR3 length: 15 residues. Germline V lookup: CDR1 SGHNT, CDR2 YYREEE (reference sequence). The sequence was collected from an adult in good health. The rearrangement uses TRBV5-4 and TRBJ1-1, with TRBD1 matching 9 bases. The specimen comprised peripheral blood, sampled on day 0 of AZD1222 vaccination. CDR3 coding DNA: TGTGCCAGCAGCTTGGGCACAGGGGGCCGGACTGAAGCTTTCTTT. Its protein product is CASSLGTGGRTEAFF.